A selection of T cell receptor beta chains follows, all from one sample in a study of CD8 T cells in Susac syndrome. Each CDR3 protein is one row after TCRdb ran MiXCR on the immunoSEQ multiplex PCR reads. The table lists about 140,000 distinct CDR3 sequences, roughly 94% of them singletons. Sequencing used CD4+ T cells from PBMCs. The receptor source for this set is a human donor with Susac syndrome. Both conserved end residues are part of each CDR3.

TRBJ2-3	14	TRBV15	CATSSGLGTDTQYF
TRBJ2-3	13	TRBV19	CASSIDRGDTQYF
TRBJ1-2	14	TRBV28	CASSLGTGNYGYTF
TRBJ2-1	13	TRBV9	CASSPGFGAEQFF
TRBJ1-6	15	TRBV20-1	CSARERLLVGSPLHF
TRBJ2-7	15	TRBV7-9	CASSPKHREGNEQYF
TRBJ2-5	13	TRBV28	CASSGTDQETQYF
TRBJ2-1	16	TRBV3-1	CASSHKGRTGLNEQFF
TRBJ2-1	15	TRBV20-1	CSARAGVGTYNEQFF
TRBJ2-6	18	TRBV7-3	CASNLVGQDFSGANVLTF
TRBJ2-5	15	TRBV9	CASSPLGGSQETQYF
TRBJ2-1	14	TRBV9	CASSVGGGDNEQFF
TRBJ1-1	13	TRBV19	CASSMDRRAEAFF
TRBJ1-2	14	TRBV4-1	CASSQEQTGYGYTF
TRBJ2-5	14	TRBV5-4	CASSLERAGETQYF
TRBJ2-5	16	TRBV28	CASSLRGLRNKETQYF
TRBJ1-1	15	TRBV29-1	CSGKGVRGANTEAFF
TRBJ2-7	12	TRBV15	CATSRAEGEQYF
TRBJ2-4	16	TRBV9	CASSGEGGVAKNIQYF
TRBJ1-5	14	TRBV4-2	CASSQDMSNQPQHF
TRBJ2-2	15	TRBV7-2	CASSPPPRNTGELFF
TRBJ2-7	14	TRBV6-6	CASRMKRGGHEQYF
TRBJ1-4	15	TRBV30	CAWSVLGAENEKLFF
TRBJ1-2	15	TRBV7-2	CASSLSQGANYGYTF
TRBJ2-4	14	TRBV5-1	CASSLDSGKNIQYF
TRBJ1-4	14	TRBV29-1	CSVREAATNEKLFF
TRBJ2-1	13	TRBV30	CAWRFRRAHEQFF
TRBJ1-5	13	TRBV30	CAWSEGYWQPQHF
TRBJ1-6	15	TRBV5-1	CASSGTGLSNSPLHF
TRBJ2-3	12	TRBV20-1	CSAPLGADTQYF
TRBJ2-6	15	TRBV2	CASSLDASGANVLTF